Below are 27 T cell receptor beta chains sequenced from a single sample in a study of blood T cell repertoires in COVID-19. The data were produced by immunoSEQ multiplex PCR, yet TCRdb's version contains in-frame clones alone and is incomplete. The profile covers 74,000 or so clones, with roughly nine tenths appearing a single time and 2.5% to 3% taken by the ten largest. Sequenced: peripheral blood. These receptors originate from a man in his forties or fifties with acute or convalescent COVID-19.

V usage is TRBV24-1 and J usage is TRBJ2-3; TRBD2 is a possible D gene (5 bases). CDR1 and CDR2 (germline): KGHDR, SFDVKD. With 9 bases removed from V and 3 bases from J, the gap between germline ends came to 18 bases. CDR3 length equals 15 residues. In nucleotides, the CDR3 is TGTGCCACCTCGGGTCTCGGAGGCGAGACAGATACGCAGTATTTT. Protein: CATSGLGGETDTQYF.

This clone was counted a single time. The genes are TRBV18 and TRBJ1-2; D is unclear. The V end lost 2 bases, the J end lost 6 bases, and 13 bases lay between the germline ends. CDR1 KGHSH and CDR2 LQKENI come from the germline V gene. This CDR3 comprises 14 residues. As DNA, the CDR3 is TGTGCCAGCTCACCAACCGGGAAAATGCATGGCTACACCTTC. Translated: CASSPTGKMHGYTF.

Regarding this clone: An end of the junction differs from the germline gene, which may be a read error. The V and J genes are TRBV3-1 (or the pseudogene TRBV3-2) and TRBJ2-7; 10 bases fit TRBD1. This CDR3 contains 12 residues. Per germline, CDR1 LGHDT and CDR2 YNNKEL (reference sequence). For the CDR3, the DNA is TGTGCCAGCAGCCGACGGGACAGGGGAATTGACTTC. Its protein is CASSRRDRGIDF.

The V and J genes are TRBV9 and TRBJ2-1, with 14 bases fitting TRBD2. The CDR3 has 17 amino acids. The germline gives CDR1 SGDLS, CDR2 YYNGEE. The trim removed 3 bases at V and 5 bases at J, leaving 7 bases unmatched. DNA for the CDR3: TGTGCCAGCAGCGCTGGGACTAGCGGGAGATCGGACAATGAGCAGTTCTTC. Its protein is CASSAGTSGRSDNEQFF.

The rearrangement links TRBV2 to TRBJ2-7; D might be TRBD2 (6 bases). The V end was cut by 6 bases, the J end by 3 bases, with 12 bases between. This CDR3 contains 13 residues. Germline assignment: CDR1 SNHLY and CDR2 FYNNEI. CDR3 in amino acids: CASRRGTDYEQYV. The CDR3 DNA sequence: TGTGCCAGCAGACGAGGGACTGACTACGAGCAGTACGTC.

The chain is built from TRBV5-1 and TRBJ2-1, with 12 bases matching TRBD2. There are 15 residues in the CDR3. J was trimmed by 4 bases and V by 4 bases; bases with no gene match: 3. CDR1 is SGHRS, CDR2 YFSETQ, per germline. CDR3 DNA: TGCGCCAGCAGCCCGACTAGCGGGAGTTACAATGAGCAGTTCTTC. Its protein is CASSPTSGSYNEQFF.

The chain has TRBV6-5 and TRBJ2-7, with 8 positions matching TRBD2. The CDR3 consists of 14 residues. The germline V gene encodes CDR1 MNHEY and CDR2 SVGAGI. V lost 7 bases to trimming and J lost 6 bases; unmatched junction nucleotides: 11. CDR3 residues: CASTGREGSFEQYF. Here the CDR3 DNA reads TGTGCCAGCACTGGACGGGAGGGGTCTTTCGAGCAGTACTTC.

This clone was seen just once. CDR3 sequence: CASSVTGGMYNEQFF. CDR3 nucleotides: TGTGCCAGCAGCGTAACAGGGGGCATGTACAATGAGCAGTTCTTC. The V and J genes are TRBV9 and TRBJ2-1; 9 bases agree with TRBD1. This CDR3 is 15 amino acids long. The trim removed 1 base at V and 4 bases at J, leaving 3 bases unmatched. Looked up from germline, CDR1 is SGDLS and CDR2 is YYNGEE.

This clone came up once. The rearrangement joins TRBV5-4 to TRBJ2-7; D might be TRBD1 (5 bases). Deletions cut 0 bases from V and 5 bases from J, with 12 bases between. CDR1 and CDR2 from the germline V gene are SGHNT and YYREEE (reference sequence). CDR3 length equals 14 residues. The CDR3 bases are TGTGCCAGCAGCTTGGTCGCAGGGAACCACGAGCAGTACTTC. Protein sequence: CASSLVAGNHEQYF. Filled out from reference TRBV5-4 and TRBJ2-7, the complete variable domain reads ETGVTQSPTHLIKTRGQQVTLRCSSQSGHNTVSWYQQALGQGPQFIFQYYREEENGRGNFPPRFSGLQFPNYSSELNVNALELDDSALYLCASSLVAGNHEQYFGPGTRLTVT.

The rearrangement uses TRBV10-1 and TRBJ1-4, with D perhaps matching TRBD1 (5 bases). Germline CDR1 and CDR2: WNHNN and SYGVQD (reference sequence). The V end was cut by 0 bases, the J end by 7 bases, with 9 bases between. The CDR3 is 14 residues long. The CDR3 spells CASSESITGEKLFF. CDR3 DNA sequence: TGCGCCAGCAGTGAGTCAATAACAGGTGAAAAACTGTTTTTT.

The chain is built from TRBV6-5 and TRBJ1-1, with 7 bases fitting TRBD1. V lost 5 bases, J lost 5 bases, and 8 bases stayed unmatched. The CDR3 extends over 14 amino acids. Germline V CDR1 and CDR2: MNHEY, SVGAGI. The CDR3 coding sequence is TGTGCCAGCAGTAGCAACAGGGGAGAGACTGAAGCTTTCTTT. It translates to CASSSNRGETEAFF.

This clone was counted a few times. This chain connects TRBV6-1 to TRBJ2-7; no clear D gene. V was clipped by 3 bases and J by 1 base, with 10 bases between them. Germline assignment: CDR1 MNHNS and CDR2 SASEGT. This CDR3 has 14 amino acids. The CDR3, as DNA: TGTGCCAGCAGTGACCCTGGTAGATCCTACGAGCAGTACGTC. Residues: CASSDPGRSYEQYV.

The V call is TRBV13, the J call TRBJ2-7; weak D call: TRBD2 (5 bases). Germline V CDR1 and CDR2: PRHDT, FYEKMQ (reference sequence). CDR3 length equals 15 residues. The V end lost 3 bases, the J end lost 6 bases, and 18 bases lay between the germline ends. CDR3 residues: CASSFGRAPGVEQYF. As DNA, the CDR3 is TGTGCCAGCAGCTTCGGGCGGGCCCCAGGTGTCGAGCAGTACTTC.

J is TRBJ2-5 and V is TRBV5-1, with TRBD2 as a possible D gene (5 bases). V was clipped by 0 bases and J by 1 base, with 10 bases between them. Germline loops: CDR1 SGHRS, CDR2 YFSETQ. This CDR3 contains 15 residues. CDR3 region: CASSLAGNPQETQYF. The CDR3, as DNA: TGCGCCAGCAGCTTGGCCGGGAACCCCCAAGAGACCCAGTACTTC.

DNA of the CDR3: TGTGCCAGCAGCTTAACGGGGGATATTTCACCCCTCCACTTT. It encodes CASSLTGDISPLHF. The rearrangement links TRBV11-3 to TRBJ1-6; a weak D match, TRBD1 (5 bases). The CDR3 is 14 residues long. The germline V gene has CDR1 SGHNT and CDR2 YENEEA. Trimming pared 2 bases from V and 9 bases from J, leaving 11 bases between.

The CDR3 loop reads CASSLERNQETQYF. CDR3 nucleotides: TGTGCCAGCAGCTTGGAGCGAAATCAAGAGACCCAGTACTTC. The chain employs TRBV5-4 and TRBJ2-5; D not certain. Per the germline V gene, CDR1 is SGHNT and CDR2 is YYREEE (reference sequence). CDR3 length equals 14 residues. Trimming pared 0 bases from V and 2 bases from J, leaving 8 bases between.

The chain links TRBV5-1 to TRBJ1-1, with D unresolved. The CDR3 is 15 residues long. V lost 2 bases and J 5 bases, leaving 16 bases between the germline ends. Germline V gene sequence: CDR1 SGHRS, CDR2 YFSETQ. Here the CDR3 DNA reads TGCGCCAGCAGCTTCGGTGGGGAGTCGGGGACTGAAGCTTTCTTT. Translated, it gives CASSFGGESGTEAFF.

The chain couples TRBV5-1 to TRBJ2-3; 10 nucleotides agree with TRBD1. V gave up 4 bases and J gave up 1 base; unmatched junction bases: 3. Germline loops: CDR1 SGHRS, CDR2 YFSETQ. This CDR3 has 15 amino acids. The CDR3: CASSRGTGGTDTQYF. The CDR3 DNA sequence: TGCGCCAGCAGCCGAGGGACAGGGGGCACAGATACGCAGTATTTT.

This sequence joins TRBV18 and TRBJ2-2, with D perhaps TRBD1 (5 bases). CDR3 length: 16 residues. V was clipped by 0 bases and J by 4 bases, with 12 bases between them. CDR1 and CDR2 (germline): KGHSH, LQKENI. CDR3 residues: CASSPPTAQGTGELFF. CDR3 bases: TGTGCCAGCTCACCACCCACCGCTCAGGGCACCGGGGAGCTGTTTTTT.

The chain joins TRBV3-1 (or the pseudogene TRBV3-2) to TRBJ2-1, with 7 bases fitting TRBD2. After removal of 8 bases from V and 5 bases from J, the junction contained 3 bases not matched to a gene. The CDR3 covers 12 residues. Germline-derived CDR1 and CDR2 are LGHDT and YNNKEL (reference sequence). CDR3 sequence (DNA): TGTGCCAGCCAGGGACTAAACAATGAGCAGTTCTTC. This gives the protein CASQGLNNEQFF.

The rearrangement uses TRBV28 and TRBJ2-2, with 8 positions matching TRBD1. Looked up from germline, CDR1 is MDHEN and CDR2 is SYDVKM. This CDR3 comprises 14 residues. J lost 6 bases, V lost 7 bases, and 7 bases had no gene match. CDR3 amino acids: CASKGQGLAGELFF. CDR3 DNA sequence: TGTGCCAGCAAAGGACAGGGATTAGCCGGGGAGCTGTTTTTT. The entire variable domain, with the rest obtained from reference TRBV28 and TRBJ2-2, is as follows: DVKVTQSSRYLVKRTGEKVFLECVQDMDHENMFWYRQDPGLGLRLIYFSYDVKMKEKGDIPEGYSVSREKKERFSLILESASTNQTSMYLCASKGQGLAGELFFGEGSRLTVL.

The chain couples TRBV5-1 to TRBJ2-1; 8 bases match TRBD2. The CDR3 consists of 14 residues. Unmatched junction bases numbered 5, after V lost 2 bases and J lost 7 bases. Germline loops: CDR1 SGHRS, CDR2 YFSETQ. CDR3 in amino acids: CASSFSGLENEQFF. The CDR3 DNA reads as TGCGCCAGCAGCTTCTCGGGACTAGAAAATGAGCAGTTCTTC.

The chain employs TRBV5-5 and TRBJ1-2; TRBD1 aligns across 9 bases. CDR3 length equals 14 residues. Germline V CDR1 and CDR2: SGHKS, YYEKEE (reference sequence). J was trimmed by 6 bases and V by 4 bases; bases with no gene match: 7. CDR3: CASSAGQGLDGYTF. The DNA of the CDR3 is TGTGCCAGCAGCGCCGGACAGGGGCTAGATGGCTACACCTTC. The variable domain in full, with the rest retrieved from reference TRBV5-5 and TRBJ1-2, is DAGVTQSPTHLIKTRGQQVTLRCSPISGHKSVSWYQQVLGQGPQFIFQYYEKEERGRGNFPDRFSARQFPNYSSELNVNALLLGDSALYLCASSAGQGLDGYTFGSGTRLTVV.

The rearrangement joins TRBV30 to TRBJ2-4, with D possibly TRBD1 on 6 matching bases. Trimming removed 4 bases from V and 0 bases from J, with 28 bases in between. Germline-derived CDR1 and CDR2 are GTSNPN and SVGIG (reference sequence). The CDR3 is made up of 20 amino acids. CDR3 amino acids: CAWKLPPGENEIIAKNIQYF. CDR3 in DNA: TGTGCCTGGAAACTCCCCCCAGGGGAAAACGAGATCATAGCCAAAAACATTCAGTACTTC.

V is TRBV4-1 and J is TRBJ1-2, with 7 bases fitting TRBD1. Germline V gene lookup returns CDR1 MGHRA and CDR2 YSYEKL. The trim removed 1 base at V and 7 bases at J, leaving 12 bases unmatched. CDR3 length: 16 residues. The CDR3 DNA reads TGCGCCAGCAGCCAAGCCCCGAGGGGGCAACAGGGTGGCTACACCTTC. Translating gives CASSQAPRGQQGGYTF.

Turning to this clone: Other DNA sequences in this specimen translate into the identical CDR3. This CDR3 reads CASSPTSGSTDTQYF. The CDR3 coding sequence is TGTGCCAGCAGCCCCACTAGCGGAAGCACAGATACGCAGTATTTT. J is TRBJ2-3 and V is TRBV3-1 (or the pseudogene TRBV3-2), with 8 nucleotides matching TRBD2. The CDR3 spans 15 residues. With V trimmed by 4 bases and J by 0 bases, 3 bases remained unmatched. CDR1 and CDR2 (germline): LGHDT, YNNKEL (reference sequence).

The gene calls are TRBV3-1 (or the pseudogene TRBV3-2) and TRBJ2-1; possible D gene TRBD2, 5 bases. With 1 base removed from V and 5 bases from J, the gap between germline ends came to 12 bases. Germline V gives CDR1 LGHDT, CDR2 YNNKEL (reference sequence). The CDR3 has 15 residues. The CDR3 here is CASSQVWTLDNEQFF. In DNA form, the CDR3 reads TGTGCCAGCAGCCAAGTTTGGACTCTGGACAATGAGCAGTTCTTC.